This TCR beta chain was profiled in a study of shared clonotypes between healthy human individuals. Study-level background: The donor pool was made up of two women and a few men aged 18 to 49. The study, taken as a whole, reports: The sampled material consisted only of blood, and tissue repertoires are likely to differ.

TCRdb keeps only in-frame clones here, not all; method: immunoSEQ multiplex PCR. Of roughly 2 million clones in the sample, around 95% were seen once. Free of recent acute infections or vaccinations, the donors were healthy HIV-negative adults. The CD4+ fraction was divided into a CD45RA+ naive subset and a CD45RA-negative memory subset. About this clone: Its antigen remains unidentified.

The CDR3 totals 16 residues. V dropped 3 bases and J dropped 2 bases, with 16 bases sitting between them. Germline CDR1 reads SGHTA; CDR2 reads FQGNSA. This clonotype was obtained from a man younger than 35 in good health. The chain combines TRBV7-2 with TRBJ2-5; D possibly corresponds to TRBD1 (7 bases). Sequences were obtained from naive CD4+ T cells sorted from blood. The sample's subset: CD45RA+ positively selected. CDR3 region: CASSFGRRGAQETQYF. The CDR3 bases are TGTGCCAGCAGCTTTGGGCGCAGGGGGGCTCAAGAGACCCAGTACTTC.